This T cell receptor (beta chain) appears in the sequencing data of a study of cytotoxic CD8 clonotypes in ibrutinib-treated CLL. Whole-study results and caveats: Before falling back toward baseline at progression, clonality had risen at the time of ibrutinib response. Age-matched healthy donor levels were exceeded by baseline clonality, which tracked circulating CD8+ T-cell counts.

Here immunoSEQ multiplex PCR was the method, and the copy in TCRdb shows in-frame clones only, minus some. The profile covers 35,000 to 55,000 clones, with around 68% appearing a single time and around 13% taken by the ten largest. On this clone: No antigen is known for it.

The CDR3 is 18 residues long. The V call is TRBV21-1, the J call TRBJ1-3; whether TRBD1, the table's D call, matches the DNA was not checked. TRBV21-1 is recorded as a pseudogene. Source: PBMCs, taken after 12 months of ibrutinib treatment. The sequence was obtained from a human donor with chronic lymphocytic leukemia. CDR3 amino acids: CASSKGGIRGLSGNTIYF. The CDR3 DNA is TGTGCCAGCAGCAAAGGAGGCATTAGGGGCCTCTCTGGAAACACCATATATTTT.